One sample yielded the 10 T cell receptor beta chains listed below, sequenced in a study of T cells expressing NK-cell markers. TCRdb re-called the 5' RACE reads; one entry per CDR3 protein, DNA not given. The sample's table shows roughly 380,000 distinct CDR3 sequences. Sequenced input: blood T cells: a sorted CD56 or NKG2C T cell subset, CD4+ or CD8+ T cells, or bulk PBMC T cells (not recorded which). These receptors were obtained from a man aged 18 to 69 in good health.

CDR3 amino acids: CASSLKGGTSGGAHEQFF. The rearrangement joins TRBV7-9 to TRBJ2-1; the TRBD2 assignment by TCRdb is unverifiable without DNA. Germline CDR1 and CDR2: SEHNR and FQNEAQ (reference sequence). The CDR3 contains 18 residues.

This chain connects TRBV12-3 or TRBV12-4 to TRBJ2-5; TCRdb lists TRBD1, though no DNA is available to test this call. This CDR3 is built from 14 residues. CDR3 protein: CASSRPGQTETQYF.

V usage is TRBV11-2 and J usage is TRBJ1-2. The CDR3 is 18 amino acids. From germline, CDR1 is SGHAT and CDR2 FQNNGV. The chain's CDR3 is CASSLGGPSQNPNYGYTF. The full variable domain, rest sourced from reference TRBV11-2 and TRBJ1-2, is EAGVAQSPRYKIIEKRQSVAFWCNPISGHATLYWYQQILGQGPKLLIQFQNNGVVDDSQLPKDRFSAERLKGVDSTLKIQPAKLEDSAVYLCASSLGGPSQNPNYGYTFGSGTRLTVV.

The CDR3 is CASSRGTGADTQYF. The V gene is TRBV19, the J gene TRBJ2-3; TCRdb picks TRBD1, but there is no DNA to check that call. The CDR3 length is 14 residues. CDR1 and CDR2 from the germline V gene are LNHDA and SQIVND (reference sequence).

The chain recombines TRBV20-1 with TRBJ2-5; TCRdb picks TRBD2, but there is no DNA to check that call. The CDR3 spans 14 residues. The V gene's germline CDR1 is DFQATT and CDR2 SNEGSKA (reference sequence). The CDR3 spells CSAKAGGPAETQYF.

This rearrangement joins TRBV29-1 to TRBJ2-7; the TCRdb call, TRBD1, lacks DNA for checking. Germline CDR1 SQVTM, CDR2 ANQGSEA. The CDR3 contains 12 residues. CDR3 sequence reads: CSGKTGVYEQYF.

The chain is built from TRBV7-9 and TRBJ1-6; TCRdb gives TRBD1 as the D gene, but with no DNA this cannot be confirmed. The CDR3 runs 15 residues. CDR1 SEHNR and CDR2 FQNEAQ come from the germline V gene (reference sequence). CDR3 loop: CASSFRQGNRSPLHF.

The gene calls are TRBV7-2 and TRBJ1-4. This CDR3 has 15 residues. Germline V gene data show CDR1 as SGHTA and CDR2 as FQGNSA. The CDR3 loop reads CASSLTATNEKLFFF.

The rearrangement joins TRBV2 to TRBJ1-3; TCRdb returns TRBD1, unconfirmable since there is no DNA. The CDR3 runs 15 residues. CDR1 is SNHLY, CDR2 FYNNEI, per germline. This CDR3 reads CASCLGPRPGNTIYF. The full variable domain, completed using reference TRBV2 and TRBJ1-3, is EPEVTQTPSHQVTQMGQEVILRCVPISNHLYFYWYRQILGQKVEFLVSFYNNEISEKSEIFDDQFSVERPDGSNFTLKIRSTKLEDSAMYFCASCLGPRPGNTIYFGEGSWLTVV.

V gene TRBV12-3 or TRBV12-4 combines with J gene TRBJ2-7; TCRdb picks TRBD1, but there is no DNA to check that call. CDR3 length equals 14 residues. The chain's CDR3 is CASSRKVRAGEQYF.